The 22 T cell receptor beta chains below all came from one sample that was sequenced in a study of blood T cell repertoires in COVID-19. Sequencing used immunoSEQ multiplex PCR; TCRdb keeps in-frame clones, though not all of them. The table has some 310,000 clones, roughly 90% seen once. The source material was PBMCs or T cells enriched from blood (not recorded which). These receptors were obtained from a woman younger than 45 who had recovered from COVID-19.

There are a few counts of this clone. The chain carries TRBV27 and TRBJ2-7; D gene ambiguous. V lost 5 bases and J lost 2, with 13 bases in between. Germline values: CDR1 MNHEY, CDR2 SMNVEV (reference sequence). This CDR3 is 14 amino acids long. CDR3 sequence reads: CASSPKLVTYEQYF. As DNA, the CDR3 is TGTGCCAGCAGTCCGAAACTTGTCACCTACGAGCAGTACTTC.

The chain joins TRBV28 to TRBJ2-3; D unresolved. The CDR3 loop spans 12 amino acids. Deletions cut 4 bases from V and 3 bases from J, with 5 bases between. Germline CDR1 is MDHEN and CDR2 is SYDVKM. The CDR3: CASSSVTDTQYF. CDR3 DNA sequence: TGTGCCAGCAGTTCAGTTACAGATACGCAGTATTTT.

This chain joins TRBV4-3 and TRBJ1-2; 9 nucleotides agree with TRBD1. Looked up from germline, CDR1 is LGHNA and CDR2 is YSLEER. The V segment lost 1 base and the J segment 5 bases; nucleotides outside the gene matches: 5. CDR3 length equals 15 residues. The CDR3 protein is CASSQGTGAAYGYTF. Written as DNA, the CDR3 is TGCGCCAGCAGCCAAGGGACAGGGGCAGCGTATGGCTACACCTTC.

V and J are TRBV5-6 and TRBJ2-3; 9 bases are shared with TRBD2. J gave up 4 bases and V 9 bases, and 9 bases lay outside the gene matches. This CDR3 has 14 residues. The germline V gene encodes CDR1 SGHDT and CDR2 YYEEEE. DNA for the CDR3: TGTGCCACCAAGGGGACTAGCTTGTCAGATACGCAGTATTTT. Protein product: CATKGTSLSDTQYF.

The gene calls are TRBV28 and TRBJ2-3; D might be TRBD2 (6 bases). The CDR3 sequence is 11 residues long. V lost 7 bases to trimming and J lost 6 bases, with 8 bases between them. CDR1 is MDHEN, CDR2 SYDVKM, per germline. The CDR3 sequence: CASNGRDTQYF. The CDR3 coding sequence is TGTGCCAGCAATGGGAGGGATACGCAGTATTTT.

This clone is a singleton in its sample. CDR3 in amino acids: CAWSYGQAGYPSGPQHF. CDR3 DNA sequence: TGTGCCTGGAGCTACGGACAGGCGGGTTACCCCTCAGGGCCCCAGCATTTT. V and J are TRBV30 and TRBJ1-5; 7 nucleotides agree with TRBD1. Germline CDR1 GTSNPN, CDR2 SVGIG (reference sequence). Germline trimming cut 3 bases from V and 9 bases from J; bases unmatched to any gene: 20. The CDR3 consists of 17 residues.

The rearrangement links TRBV9 to TRBJ2-7, with D perhaps matching TRBD2 (7 bases). In germline, CDR1 is SGDLS, CDR2 YYNGEE. The CDR3 is 17 amino acids. Trimming stripped 3 bases from V and 0 bases from J, with 19 bases between. CDR3 nucleotides: TGTGCCAGCAGCGCGGGGGGCCGGGATCCTTCCTCCTACGAGCAGTACTTC. The encoded protein is CASSAGGRDPSSYEQYF.

This rearrangement joins TRBV7-9 to TRBJ1-2; TRBD1 is a possible D gene (5 bases). The CDR3 covers 12 residues. Trimming removed 5 bases at V and 8 bases at J, with 12 bases between. Germline V CDR1 and CDR2: SEHNR, FQNEAQ (reference sequence). In nucleotides, the CDR3 is TGTGCCAGCAGCCGCGGGGCCGTCGGCTACACCTTC. Residues: CASSRGAVGYTF.

This clone was counted once. The chain couples TRBV5-4 to TRBJ2-2, with 8 positions matching TRBD2. Trimming at V came to 4 bases and at J to 4 bases, leaving 9 bases not matched to a gene. The CDR3 runs 16 residues. CDR1 is SGHNT and CDR2 is YYREEE in the germline V gene (reference sequence). As DNA, the CDR3 is TGTGCCAGCAGCCCGGCGGGGGGATGGGGCACCGGGGAGCTGTTTTTT. This sequence encodes CASSPAGGWGTGELFF.

This chain joins TRBV7-2 and TRBJ1-1, with D unresolved. CDR1 SGHTA and CDR2 FQGNSA come from the germline V gene. This CDR3 is built from 14 residues. V lost 2 bases and J 4 bases, leaving 11 bases between the germline ends. The CDR3 DNA follows: TGTGCCAGCAGCTTACGCGGCACGATCACTGAAGCTTTCTTT. Amino acids: CASSLRGTITEAFF. Drawing the rest from reference TRBV7-2 and TRBJ1-1, the complete variable domain is GAGVSQSPSNKVTEKGKDVELRCDPISGHTALYWYRQSLGQGLEFLIYFQGNSAPDKSGLPSDRFSAERTGGSVSTLTIQRTQQEDSAVYLCASSLRGTITEAFFGQGTRLTVV.

This clone was recorded once. The V gene is TRBV19, the J gene TRBJ2-7, with unresolved D. The CDR3 spans 13 residues. Germline CDR1 LNHDA, CDR2 SQIVND (reference sequence). V was cut by 4 bases and J by 2 bases, with 9 bases left in between. CDR3 coding DNA: TGTGCCAGTAGTACCGTGGCCGCCTACGAGCAGTACTTC. It specifies CASSTVAAYEQYF.

V usage is TRBV6-4 and J usage is TRBJ2-7; TRBD2 matches 11 bases. V shed 6 bases, J shed 5 bases, and the junction held 18 bases outside the gene matches. CDR3 size: 18 residues. Germline V gene sequence: CDR1 MRHNA, CDR2 SNTAGT. CDR3 protein: CASRAPLAGGPIIHEQYF. DNA for the CDR3: TGTGCCAGCAGGGCACCCTTAGCGGGAGGGCCTATTATCCACGAGCAGTACTTC.

This sequence joins TRBV7-2 and TRBJ2-2; D remains unclear. CDR1 is SGHTA, CDR2 FQGNSA, per germline. Trimming pared 0 bases from V and 6 bases from J, leaving 8 bases between. CDR3 length: 14 residues. As DNA, the CDR3 is TGTGCCAGCAGCTTAGCGGCCACGCCCGGGGAGCTGTTTTTT. Its protein product is CASSLAATPGELFF.

DNA for the CDR3: TGTGCCAGCAGCATCGGCAGGGGAATCCCCTCCTACGAGCAGTACTTC. Translation gives CASSIGRGIPSYEQYF. The V gene is TRBV7-8, the J gene TRBJ2-7, with TRBD1 as a possible D gene (6 bases). With 5 bases removed from V and 0 bases from J, the gap between germline ends came to 17 bases. The germline V gene encodes CDR1 SGHVS and CDR2 FQNEAQ. This CDR3 comprises 16 residues. Full variable domain (outside the CDR3, taken from reference TRBV7-8 and TRBJ2-7): GAGVSQSPRYKVAKRGQDVALRCDPISGHVSLFWYQQALGQGPEFLTYFQNEAQLDKSGLPSDRFFAERPEGSVSTLKIQRTQQEDSAVYLCASSIGRGIPSYEQYFGPGTRLTVT.

The rearrangement links TRBV5-1 to TRBJ2-3; 7 bases are shared with TRBD2. J gave up 2 bases and V 4 bases, and 10 bases lay outside the gene matches. The CDR3 length is 16 residues. Germline assignment: CDR1 SGHRS and CDR2 YFSETQ. The CDR3 loop reads CASSISGNTHTDTQYF. CDR3 nucleotides: TGCGCCAGCAGCATCAGCGGGAACACTCACACAGATACGCAGTATTTT.

The CDR3 loop reads CASSYGHLGPQHF. The CDR3 DNA is TGTGCCAGCAGTTACGGGCACCTCGGGCCCCAGCATTTT. This sequence joins TRBV6-2 or TRBV6-3 and TRBJ1-5, with D unclear. V lost 2 bases, J lost 9 bases, and 11 bases lay in between. The germline V gene encodes CDR1 MNHEY and CDR2 SVGEGT. This CDR3 is built from 13 residues.

This clone showed up just once. In nucleotides, the CDR3 is TGTGCCATCAGGGTAACCGGGACAACCTACGAGCAGTACTTC. Amino acid sequence: CAIRVTGTTYEQYF. The chain uses TRBV10-3 and TRBJ2-7; a possible D gene is TRBD1 (6 bases). This CDR3 contains 14 residues. In germline, CDR1 is ENHRY, CDR2 SYGVKD. Deletions cut 6 bases from V and 2 bases from J, with 14 bases between.

The J gene is TRBJ1-5, the V gene TRBV6-6; 7 bases align to TRBD1. The ends lost 2 bases at V and 5 bases at J; junction bases unmatched: 6. The V gene's germline CDR1 is MNHNY and CDR2 SVGAGI (reference sequence). The CDR3 loop spans 15 amino acids. The CDR3: CASSYAGTVDQPQHF. For the CDR3, the DNA is TGTGCCAGCAGTTACGCCGGGACAGTCGATCAGCCCCAGCATTTT.

V usage is TRBV5-4 and J usage is TRBJ2-7; 7 bases match TRBD2. Germline V gene data show CDR1 as SGHNT and CDR2 as YYREEE (reference sequence). J was trimmed by 2 bases and V by 4 bases; bases with no gene match: 9. This CDR3 is built from 15 residues. The CDR3 DNA follows: TGTGCCAGCAGCCGTGGCGCTAGCGGACCCTACGAGCAGTACTTC. Its translation: CASSRGASGPYEQYF.

The V and J genes are TRBV7-2 and TRBJ2-7, with D possibly matching TRBD1 (6 bases). CDR1 is SGHTA and CDR2 is FQGNSA in the germline V gene. V was trimmed by 1 base and J by 4 bases, leaving 14 bases between them. The CDR3 runs to 15 residues. CDR3 sequence (DNA): TGTGCCAGCAGCTTAGATCAGGGCAGGGGATACGAGCAGTACTTC. Translated: CASSLDQGRGYEQYF.

The chain has TRBV5-1 and TRBJ1-5; D is perhaps TRBD1 (6 bases). Germline loops: CDR1 SGHRS, CDR2 YFSETQ. CDR3 size: 14 residues. The ends were cut back, 4 bases at V and 4 bases at J, with 12 bases in the middle. The CDR3 sequence: CASSADSSNQPQHF. For the CDR3, the DNA is TGCGCCAGCAGCGCGGACAGCTCGAATCAGCCCCAGCATTTT.

The chain combines TRBV5-1 with TRBJ1-1; TRBD1 might be the D (6 bases). This CDR3 has 16 amino acids. Germline CDR1 reads SGHRS; CDR2 reads YFSETQ. Trimming left V 7 bases short and J 5 bases short, with 24 bases between. The CDR3 DNA follows: TGCGCCAGCGTCCCTACACCACAGGGCATCGGGACTGAAGCTTTCTTT. Translating it yields CASVPTPQGIGTEAFF. Full variable domain (remainder filled in from reference TRBV5-1 and TRBJ1-1): KAGVTQTPRYLIKTRGQQVTLSCSPISGHRSVSWYQQTPGQGLQFLFEYFSETQRNKGNFPGRFSGRQFSNSRSEMNVSTLELGDSALYLCASVPTPQGIGTEAFFGQGTRLTVV.